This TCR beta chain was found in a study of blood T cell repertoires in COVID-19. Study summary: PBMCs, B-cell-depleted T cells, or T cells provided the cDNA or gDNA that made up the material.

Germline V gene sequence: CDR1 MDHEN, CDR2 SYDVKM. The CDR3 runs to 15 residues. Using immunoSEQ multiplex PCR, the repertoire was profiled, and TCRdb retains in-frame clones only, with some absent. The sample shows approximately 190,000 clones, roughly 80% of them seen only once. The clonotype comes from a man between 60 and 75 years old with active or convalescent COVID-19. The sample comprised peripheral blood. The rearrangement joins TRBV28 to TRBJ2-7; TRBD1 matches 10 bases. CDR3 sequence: CAASPGTGESYEQYF. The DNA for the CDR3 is TGTGCAGCCAGCCCGGGGACAGGGGAATCCTACGAGCAGTACTTC.